A selection of T cell receptor beta chains follows, all from one sample in a study of blood T cell repertoires in COVID-19. Clones were read by immunoSEQ multiplex PCR, and TCRdb kept only the in-frame ones, dropping some. Of over 90,000 clones listed, more than 70% were seen once; the top ten hold under 20%. Specimen: peripheral blood. All receptors derive from a woman older than 75 in a cohort sampled during active COVID-19. CDR3s include the opening cysteine and the closing phenylalanine or tryptophan. Each record gives: J gene, clone size, V gene, D gene, CDR3 protein, CDR3 DNA. A D gene is named only where the DNA matches it firmly. The size of a clone is reported for some rows only, either as once, few or many, or as a class for expanded clones.

>TRBJ1-1|.|TRBV6-5|TRBD1
CASSSPGQGAGGVF
TGTGCCAGCAGTTCCCCCGGACAGGGGGCGGGAGGCGTCTTT
>TRBJ2-5|.|TRBV4-2|TRBD2
CASSHDTLAGGSETQYF
TGTGCCAGCAGCCATGACACACTAGCGGGAGGCTCGGAGACCCAGTACTTC
>TRBJ2-7|.|TRBV5-5|TRBD1
CASSFLGGIDEQYF
TGTGCCAGCAGCTTTTTAGGGGGCATAGACGAGCAGTACTTC
>TRBJ1-4|.|TRBV4-1|TRBD1
CASSQWGGTGRSGLFF
TGCGCCAGCAGCCAATGGGGCGGGACAGGAAGGTCTGGGCTGTTTTTT
>TRBJ2-5|.|TRBV27|TRBD1
CASSRDRGRRETQYF
TGTGCCAGCAGCCGGGACAGGGGGCGAAGGGAGACCCAGTACTTC
>TRBJ1-1|.|TRBV19|TRBD1
CASSIVPGQIMNTEAFF
TGTGCCAGTAGTATAGTCCCGGGACAGATAATGAACACTGAAGCTTTCTTT
>TRBJ2-7|.|TRBV5-1|.
CASSLVRAGEQYF
TGCGCCAGCAGCTTGGTGAGAGCAGGCGAGCAGTACTTC
>TRBJ1-1|.|TRBV19|.
CASSITGGNTEAFF
TGTGCCAGTAGTATTACTGGAGGGAACACTGAAGCTTTCTTT
>TRBJ2-6|once|TRBV19|TRBD1
CASSTGTGVGGANVLTF
TGTGCCAGTAGTACCGGGACAGGGGTTGGTGGGGCCAACGTCCTGACTTTC
>TRBJ2-3|.|TRBV5-1|.
CAARSSGSTDTQYF
TGCGCCGCAAGGTCGAGCGGAAGCACAGATACGCAGTATTTT
>TRBJ2-3|once|TRBV27|TRBD2
CASSTLAGGIDTQYF
TGTGCCAGCAGTACGCTAGCGGGAGGCATAGATACGCAGTATTTT
>TRBJ2-1|.|TRBV10-3|TRBD2
CAISAGLAGGSSYNEQFF
TGTGCCATCAGTGCGGGACTAGCGGGGGGTTCCTCCTACAATGAGCAGTTCTTC
>TRBJ2-3|.|TRBV2|.
CASRGQTDTQYF
TGTGCCAGCAGGGGGCAGACAGATACGCAGTATTTT
>TRBJ2-1|.|TRBV6-5|.
CASTRSSYNEQFF
TGTGCCAGTACCCGGAGCTCCTACAATGAGCAGTTCTTC
>TRBJ2-1|.|TRBV7-9|TRBD2
CASSSTGLGLKGQFF
TGTGCCAGCAGCTCTACGGGACTAGGCCTCAAGGGGCAGTTCTTC
>TRBJ1-3|.|TRBV28|.
CASSQVGNTIYF
TGTGCCAGCAGCCAGGTCGGAAACACCATATATTTT
>TRBJ2-3|once|TRBV10-3|.
CAIKAGDHTDTQYF
TGTGCCATAAAGGCCGGGGATCACACAGATACGCAGTATTTT
>TRBJ2-5|once|TRBV2|.
CASSAQSGSWFQETQYF
TGTGCCAGCAGTGCCCAGTCCGGGAGCTGGTTCCAAGAGACCCAGTACTTC
>TRBJ1-5|.|TRBV3-1/TRBV3-2|.
CASSQDRVAGPQHF
TGTGCCAGCAGCCAAGATCGGGTAGCGGGGCCCCAGCATTTT
>TRBJ1-6|.|TRBV3-1/TRBV3-2|.
CASSQELAANSPLHF
TGTGCCAGCAGCCAAGAATTGGCAGCGAATTCACCCCTCCACTTT
>TRBJ2-1|.|TRBV27|.
CASSFPGSYNEQFF
TGTGCCAGCAGTTTTCCCGGGTCCTACAATGAGCAGTTCTTC
>TRBJ1-4|.|TRBV7-2|TRBD1
CASSFDRGEEKLFF
TGTGCCAGCAGCTTTGACAGGGGTGAGGAAAAACTGTTTTTT
>TRBJ2-5|.|TRBV3-1/TRBV3-2|TRBD2
CASSPSLGRGETQYF
TGTGCCAGCAGCCCTTCTTTAGGGAGGGGAGAGACCCAGTACTTC
>TRBJ2-7|.|TRBV19|TRBD1
CASSLPGQLHEQYF
TGTGCCAGTAGTCTCCCGGGACAGCTTCACGAGCAGTACTTC
>TRBJ2-7|.|TRBV2|TRBD1
CASSRDRTSYEQYF
TGTGCCAGCAGCCGGGACAGGACCTCCTACGAGCAGTACTTC
>TRBJ2-2|.|TRBV3-1/TRBV3-2|.
CASSPAMYRRAAGELFF
TGTGCCAGCAGCCCCGCGATGTACAGGAGGGCCGCCGGGGAGCTGTTTTTT
>TRBJ1-2|.|TRBV3-1/TRBV3-2|TRBD1
CASSLLDRGEGYTF
TGTGCCAGCAGCCTACTCGACAGGGGAGAAGGCTACACCTTC
>TRBJ2-7|.|TRBV5-5|.
CASSLGQYEQYF
TGTGCCAGCAGCTTGGGACAGTACGAGCAGTACTTC
>TRBJ2-7|.|TRBV10-3|TRBD2
CAIMASGNEQYF
TGTGCCATCATGGCTAGCGGGAACGAGCAGTACTTC
>TRBJ1-1|.|TRBV21-1|.
CASSNPKGQITEAFF
TGTGCCAGCAGCAATCCGAAGGGGCAGATAACTGAAGCTTTCTTT
>TRBJ1-6|.|TRBV19|TRBD1
CASSIGQATPSPLHF
TGTGCCAGTAGTATCGGACAGGCGACCCCTTCACCCCTCCACTTT
>TRBJ1-1|.|TRBV7-2|.
CASSHGWQTEAFF
TGTGCCAGCAGCCACGGGTGGCAAACTGAAGCTTTCTTT
>TRBJ2-7|.|TRBV5-5|TRBD2
CASSRGTSGDSYEQYF
TGTGCCAGCAGCCGCGGGACTAGCGGGGATTCCTACGAGCAGTACTTC
>TRBJ2-3|few|TRBV18|TRBD1
CASSPGGQGAGDTQYF
TGTGCCAGCTCACCCGGGGGACAGGGGGCCGGTGATACGCAGTATTTT
>TRBJ2-5|.|TRBV10-1|TRBD1
CASSGQGWETQYF
TGCGCCAGCAGTGGACAGGGCTGGGAGACCCAGTACTTC
>TRBJ2-1|.|TRBV5-1|TRBD2
CASSLAPLAGEQFF
TGCGCCAGCAGCTTGGCCCCTTTAGCGGGAGAACAGTTCTTC
>TRBJ2-3|once|TRBV7-9|.
CASSLYTQYF
TGTGCCAGCAGCCTCTATACGCAGTATTTT
>TRBJ1-4|.|TRBV28|TRBD1
CASSLPGLQGATNEKLFF
TGTGCCAGCAGTTTGCCGGGGCTCCAGGGGGCTACTAATGAAAAACTGTTTTTT
>TRBJ2-1|few|TRBV4-2|TRBD2
CASSQAGSGRAGYNEQFF
TGTGCCAGCAGCCAAGCGGGTAGCGGGAGAGCGGGCTACAATGAGCAGTTCTTC
>TRBJ1-1|once|TRBV5-1|TRBD1
CASTDRGRNTEAFF
TGCGCCAGCACCGACAGGGGAAGGAACACTGAAGCTTTCTTT
>TRBJ1-1|.|TRBV6-5|.
CASSLTGNTEAFF
TGTGCCAGCAGCCTGACAGGGAACACTGAAGCTTTCTTT
>TRBJ2-1|.|TRBV4-1|.
CASSQDRVGGNEQFF
TGCGCCAGCAGCCAAGATAGGGTGGGGGGCAATGAGCAGTTCTTC
>TRBJ1-5|once|TRBV6-5|.
CASQGWSNQPQHF
TGTGCCAGCCAGGGTTGGAGCAATCAGCCCCAGCATTTT
>TRBJ2-7|.|TRBV2|.
CASRWTAKEAEQYF
TGTGCCAGCAGGTGGACAGCCAAGGAAGCCGAGCAGTACTTC
>TRBJ2-2|.|TRBV6-4|.
CASASVGNTGELFF
TGTGCCAGCGCGAGCGTAGGGAACACCGGGGAGCTGTTTTTT
>TRBJ2-3|.|TRBV5-5|TRBD2
CASSHLAGADTQYF
TGTGCCAGCAGCCATCTAGCGGGAGCGGATACGCAGTATTTT
>TRBJ2-7|.|TRBV5-1|.
CASSLAATAYEQYF
TGCGCCAGCAGCTTGGCCGCGACAGCCTACGAGCAGTACTTC
>TRBJ2-7|once|TRBV3-1/TRBV3-2|TRBD2
CASSQEGWREGTGQQYF
TGTGCCAGCAGCCAAGAAGGATGGCGGGAGGGGACCGGGCAGCAGTACTTC
>TRBJ2-5|.|TRBV24-1|TRBD2
CATSDPLAGVGETQYF
TGTGCCACCAGTGATCCACTAGCGGGAGTAGGGGAGACCCAGTACTTC
>TRBJ2-7|.|TRBV29-1|.
CSVVRVREQYF
TGCAGCGTTGTCAGGGTCCGCGAGCAGTACTTC
>TRBJ2-1|.|TRBV4-2|TRBD2
CASSQVATSGGNNEQFF
TGTGCCAGCAGCCAAGTGGCTACTAGCGGGGGGAACAATGAGCAGTTCTTC
>TRBJ2-1|.|TRBV5-4|TRBD2
CASSLAVGGRNEQFF
TGTGCCAGCAGCTTGGCGGTGGGGGGGAGAAATGAGCAGTTCTTC
>TRBJ2-3|.|TRBV6-4|.
CASSDGGGTDTQYF
TGTGCCAGCAGTGACGGGGGCGGCACAGATACGCAGTATTTT
>TRBJ1-5|.|TRBV19|.
CASKEQGDQPQHF
TGTGCCAGTAAGGAACAGGGAGATCAGCCCCAGCATTTT
>TRBJ1-4|.|TRBV27|TRBD1
CASSGQGLSREKLFF
TGTGCCAGCAGTGGACAGGGTTTATCCAGGGAAAAACTGTTTTTT